The clone carrying this T cell receptor (beta chain) was seen a handful of times. This record belongs to a study of blood T cell repertoires in COVID-19. Study at large: From the United States, Italy and Spain came samples of acute and convalescent COVID-19. The cDNA or gDNA used as material had been derived from T cells, B-cell-depleted T cells, or PBMCs.

Germline V gene data show CDR1 as MDHEN and CDR2 as SYDVKM. Trimming stripped 4 bases from V and 7 bases from J, with 13 bases between. The CDR3 spans 14 residues. The authors' processing: Reference gene primer amplification in the assay estimated nucleated cell counts. Sequencing was performed with immunoSEQ multiplex PCR; in TCRdb, only in-frame clones are kept and a portion is missing. From that table come the V and J calls and clone size; the DNA was used to work out D and trimming. Of 200,000 or so clones in the sample, around 90% were seen once. Recovered status in Cohort 3 required two negative PCRs, clearance, or symptom resolution.

The clonotype comes from a woman aged 18-29 years who had recovered from COVID-19. The sequencing sample was made of PBMCs or T cells enriched from blood (not recorded which). The chain employs TRBV28 and TRBJ2-2, with D possibly being TRBD2 (6 bases). The CDR3 protein is CASSYRGKDGELFF. DNA of the CDR3: TGTGCCAGCAGTTATCGGGGGAAGGACGGGGAGCTGTTTTTT.